One sample yielded the 2 T cell receptor beta chains listed below, sequenced in a study of blood T cell repertoires in COVID-19. Repertoires were generated with immunoSEQ multiplex PCR, while TCRdb's copy carries only in-frame clones and drops some. The sample shows 450,000 to 500,000 clones, about 90% of them seen only once. Sequenced sample: PBMCs or T cells enriched from blood (not recorded which). The receptor source for this set is a woman between 18 and 29 years old who had recovered from COVID-19.

The V and J genes are TRBV11-2 and TRBJ1-2; 7 positions match TRBD1. This CDR3 has 13 amino acids. J was trimmed by 4 bases and V by 6 bases; bases with no gene match: 5. Germline assignment: CDR1 SGHAT and CDR2 FQNNGV. CDR3 in DNA: TGTGCCAGCAGTATCCGGGACAGCTATGGCTACACCTTC. It specifies CASSIRDSYGYTF.

This clone was detected a few times. This chain connects TRBV2 to TRBJ1-6; TRBD1 agrees at 10 bases. The CDR3 runs 14 residues. The J segment lost 5 bases and the V segment lost 8 bases, leaving 3 bases of the junction unmatched. Germline loops: CDR1 SNHLY, CDR2 FYNNEI. The CDR3 loop is CASADRGHNSPLHF. In DNA form, the CDR3 reads TGTGCCAGCGCAGACAGGGGGCATAATTCACCCCTCCACTTT.